The TCR beta chain described here comes from a study of OX40 agonist ivuxolimab in advanced cancers. Clones were sequenced by immunoSEQ multiplex PCR, and TCRdb holds only the in-frame ones, with some missing. The table lists roughly 80,000 clones, around four fifths of them singletons, with approximately 0.79% in the top ten. The CDR3 runs 15 residues. V shed 4 bases, J shed 3 bases, and the junction held 6 bases outside the gene matches. Germline V gene lookup returns CDR1 SGHTA and CDR2 FQGNSA. The TCR comes from an adult with an advanced solid tumor such as melanoma, head and neck, liver or kidney cancer. This chain uses TRBV7-2 with TRBJ2-5; TRBD1 aligns across 9 bases. Sample: CD4+ or CD8+ T cells sorted from blood, taken in a trial of the OX40 agonist ivuxolimab. The CDR3: CASSSRRTGEETQYF. CDR3 nucleotide sequence: TGTGCCAGCAGCTCCCGTCGGACAGGGGAAGAGACCCAGTACTTC.